This TCR beta chain stems from a study of CD8 T cells in Susac syndrome (dated by TCRdb to between 2018 and 2021). Context from the whole study: Repertoire sequencing was used to test whether CD8+ T cell activation and differentiation in Susac syndrome was antigen driven. The clonality of the CD8+ T cell repertoire was compared across 12 healthy donors, 14 Susac syndrome patients and roughly 16 multiple sclerosis patients.

The germline V gene gives CDR1 as MNHEY and CDR2 as SVGAGI. V was cut back by 2 bases and J by 4 bases, leaving a gap of 8 bases between them. From the cysteine through the phenylalanine, the CDR3 covers 13 amino acids. The only DNA kept is the CDR3, 39 bases in frame from the first base. Overall study results and their limits: The number of individuals in the TCR sequencing and HLA analysis was acknowledged as relatively small.

Concerning this clonotype: Its antigen remains undetermined. Base qualities are not at hand, and no much larger clone is one base apart.

Peripheral blood CD8+ and CD4+ T cells from healthy donors, Susac syndrome patients and multiple sclerosis patients were profiled using high-throughput TCR beta sequencing. Treatment-naive patients with stable or active relapsing-remitting disease fulfilling revised McDonald criteria were used as multiple sclerosis controls. Bulk CD8+ and CD4+ T cells were purified magnetically by negative isolation, whereas CD8+ TEMRA cells were enriched by FACS. Blood was drawn into EDTA tubes, processed within 24 hours, and PBMCs were isolated by density gradient centrifugation. PBMCs intended for TCR sequencing were cryopreserved in liquid nitrogen and were subsequently thawed in a 37 degrees C water bath. The sorted or isolated CD4+, CD8+ and CD8+ TEMRA cells reached a purity of at least 90%. RNA was extracted using the RNeasy kit, and about 0.5 to 1 ug of the RNA was reverse transcribed with random hexamers. The immunoSEQ multiplex PCR assay, which covers 54 Vbeta and 13 Jbeta segments, was used to amplify TCR beta CDR3 regions. PCR amplification bias was corrected using a synthetic template baseline for primer optimization and computational correction. Turning to the authors' computational methods: Only productive sequences were kept, with reads annotated to V, D and J genes according to IMGT and analyzed in immunoSEQ Analyzer. Clonality was computed as one minus Shannon entropy normalized by log2 of the number of productive unique sequences. For each patient and control, public and private clones were evaluated within the 100 most prevalent clones. Clones were defined as Susac-specific when absent from the healthy and MS cohorts, from fewer than 1,300 published viral clones and from other ImmuneACCESS disease sequences. TCRdb applied fastp at Q25 and MiXCR to the public reads, then kept only in-frame beta chains. Duplicate CDR3 protein sequences are folded into a single record with the most common DNA and genes. What appears here as the V and J calls and clone size reflects TCRdb's work, not the paper's. In this sample the table shows hundreds of thousands of distinct CDR3 sequences, around 84% of which occur a single time. Of the sample, 0.11% is held by the ten largest clones.

Sequencing was carried out using CD8+ T cells from PBMCs. This TCR was sampled from a human donor with multiple sclerosis. The rearrangement combines TRBV6-5 with TRBJ1-1; the D gene remains uncertain. In nucleotide form, the sequence is TGTGCCAGCAGTTACGACTTGGGCACTGAAGCTTTCTTT. It specifies CASSYDLGTEAFF.